Sequencing of this TCR beta chain was carried out in a study of post-analysis software for immune sequencing data. Built from TCR beta cDNA, the libraries had unique molecular identifiers in them. From the PCR reads, TCRdb called clonotypes with MiXCR, one entry per CDR3 protein. The data hold around 710,000 distinct CDR3 sequences, with more than 45% observed a single time. Broader study findings: Compared with controls, patients showed significantly lower normalized Chao1 diversity. Comparison of patients with controls showed 4 to 6 TRBV segments more frequent in patients, TRBV5-6, TRBV5-1 and TRBV20-1 among them.

This CDR3 is built from 14 residues. Germline V gives CDR1 DFQATT, CDR2 SNEGSKA (reference sequence). Comments on this clonotype: Antigen unknown.

The sequence was collected from a girl aged 10 to 17 with multiple sclerosis. Sequencing was performed on blood. The rearrangement uses TRBV20-1 and TRBJ1-5, with D unclear. The assigned J gene may be wrong: the sequence end matches TRBJ2-3 better. CDR3 sequence reads: CSADGRDSNQPQYF. The CDR3 DNA is TGCAGTGCTGACGGAAGAGATAGCAATCAGCCCCAGTATTTT.